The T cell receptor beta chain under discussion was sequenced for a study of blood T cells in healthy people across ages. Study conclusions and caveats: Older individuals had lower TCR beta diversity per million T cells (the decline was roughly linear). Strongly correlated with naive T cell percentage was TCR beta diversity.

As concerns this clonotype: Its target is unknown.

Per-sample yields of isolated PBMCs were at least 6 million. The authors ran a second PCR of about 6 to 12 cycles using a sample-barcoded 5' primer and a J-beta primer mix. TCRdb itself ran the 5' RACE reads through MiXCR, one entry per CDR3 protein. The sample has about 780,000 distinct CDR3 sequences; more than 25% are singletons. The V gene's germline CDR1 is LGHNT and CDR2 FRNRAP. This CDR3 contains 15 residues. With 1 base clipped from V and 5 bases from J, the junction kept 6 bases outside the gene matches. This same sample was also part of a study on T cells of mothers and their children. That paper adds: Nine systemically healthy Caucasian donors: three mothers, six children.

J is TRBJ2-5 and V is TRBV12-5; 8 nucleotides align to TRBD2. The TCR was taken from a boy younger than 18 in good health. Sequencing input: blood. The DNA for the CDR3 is TGTGCTAGTGGTTTGGCAGCGGGGGTCGGGGAGACCCAGTACTTC. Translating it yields CASGLAAGVGETQYF. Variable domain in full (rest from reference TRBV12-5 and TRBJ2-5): DARVTQTPRHKVTEMGQEVTMRCQPILGHNTVFWYRQTMMQGLELLAYFRNRAPLDDSGMPKDRFSAEMPDATLATLKIQPSEPRDSAVYFCASGLAAGVGETQYFGPGTRLLVL.